This TCR beta chain came from a study of T-cell memory formation after mild COVID-19. Germline assignment: CDR1 LNHDA and CDR2 SQIVND (reference sequence). V dropped 5 bases and J dropped 7; count of bases not matched to a gene: 7. This CDR3 is 13 amino acids long. General observations from the study: Pre-infection memory held some responding clones, suggesting pre-existing cross-reactive T cells responded.

Each CDR3 protein is one row after TCRdb ran MiXCR on the 5' RACE reads. The sample carries approximately 65,000 distinct CDR3 sequences, roughly 10% recorded once. This clonotype was seen repeatedly, ten times or more. No antigen is known for it. This clonotype originated in a man aged 18 to 29 who had mild COVID-19 (a few samples of this study predate the infection). Cell type and time point are not known. The sample was PBMCs or a T cell subset sorted from them (not recorded which). The J gene is TRBJ1-1, the V gene TRBV19; TRBD1 matches 7 bases. CDR3 loop: CASSAGGGGEAFF. CDR3 coding DNA: TGTGCCAGTAGTGCAGGGGGAGGCGGTGAAGCTTTCTTT.